Below are 5 T cell receptor beta chains sequenced from a single sample in a study of shared clonotypes between healthy human individuals. The method was immunoSEQ multiplex PCR; TCRdb's version includes in-frame clones alone and lacks a portion of them. The sample carries over 2 million clones, roughly 94% recorded once. Sequencing used naive CD4+ T cells sorted from blood. Subset here: CD45RA+ positively selected. The source is a man aged 18 to 29 in good health.

This chain uses TRBV19 with TRBJ2-7, with D possibly TRBD2 on 5 matching bases. The CDR3 extends over 14 amino acids. V was clipped by 8 bases and J by 3 bases, with 17 bases between them. Per germline, CDR1 LNHDA and CDR2 SQIVND (reference sequence). The CDR3 DNA sequence: TGTGCCAGTTCCCTCGGGAACACGAACTACGAGCAGTACTTC. Its protein product is CASSLGNTNYEQYF.

J is TRBJ2-7 and V is TRBV30; 9 bases match TRBD1. Germline-derived CDR1 and CDR2 are GTSNPN and SVGIG (reference sequence). CDR3 length: 15 residues. J lost 5 bases, V lost 2 bases, and 10 bases had no gene match. CDR3 protein: CAWSLPGQGLNEQYF. CDR3 coding DNA: TGTGCCTGGAGTTTACCGGGACAGGGTTTGAACGAGCAGTACTTC.

This chain joins TRBV7-2 and TRBJ2-6; D uncertain. V lost 2 bases and J 4 bases, leaving 12 bases between the germline ends. CDR1 is SGHTA, CDR2 FQGNSA, per germline. The CDR3 runs 16 residues. The CDR3 DNA reads as TGTGCCAGCAGCTTACTAGTATCTTCGGGGGCCAACGTCCTGACTTTC. Amino acid sequence: CASSLLVSSGANVLTF.

The chain employs TRBV2 and TRBJ2-1; 10 nucleotides line up with TRBD1. The germline CDR1 and CDR2 sequences are SNHLY and FYNNEI. The CDR3 is 15 amino acids. The ends lost 4 bases at V and 4 bases at J; junction bases unmatched: 4. The CDR3 reads CASSGGQGLYNEQFF. CDR3 coding DNA: TGTGCCAGCAGTGGGGGACAGGGGTTATACAATGAGCAGTTCTTC.

The rearrangement uses TRBV4-1 and TRBJ2-5; D may be TRBD2 (6 bases). The CDR3 is 15 amino acids. Trimming shortened V by 3 bases and J by 2 bases, and 13 bases separated the two germline ends. Germline loops: CDR1 MGHRA, CDR2 YSYEKL. The CDR3 nucleotides read TGCGCCAGCAGCCACACGGGACTCCCACAAGAGACCCAGTACTTC. Translated: CASSHTGLPQETQYF.